This record looks at one T cell receptor (beta chain) sequence and its context. Antigen unknown. This specimen comes from a study of T cell repertoires in cytomegalovirus infection. A single record per CDR3 protein comes from TCRdb applying MiXCR to the reads. The sample records 95,000 to 120,000 distinct CDR3 sequences, more than 30% being singletons. The germline gives CDR1 SEHNR, CDR2 FQNEAQ (reference sequence). The CDR3 contains 13 residues. V lost 5 bases to trimming and J lost 3 bases, with 10 bases between them. Sequenced here: CD8+ T cells from cultured PBMCs, sampled from culture after CMV antigen stimulation. The J gene is TRBJ1-1, the V gene TRBV7-9; D is uncertain. The sequence came from a human donor in good health (CMV status not recorded). Some clones in this sample may be carry-over from other donors' samples. This CDR3 reads CASSPPMDTEAFF. CDR3 nucleotides: TGTGCCAGCAGCCCCCCGATGGACACTGAAGCTTTCTTT.